A single sample is the source of the 26 T cell receptor beta chains below, sequenced in a study of blood T cell repertoires in COVID-19. Profiling relied on immunoSEQ multiplex PCR, and the TCRdb table lists in-frame clones only, not all of them. The sample consists of 350,000 to 400,000 clones, 91% of them appearing once. Material: PBMCs or T cells enriched from blood (not recorded which). The receptors stem from a middle-aged woman who had been exposed to COVID-19.

The genes are TRBV6-2 or TRBV6-3 and TRBJ2-7; TRBD2 aligns across 15 bases. This CDR3 has 18 amino acids. V shed 4 bases and J 2 bases; nucleotides not matched to a gene: 9. Germline V gene data show CDR1 as MNHEY and CDR2 as SVGEGT. CDR3 sequence (DNA): TGTGCCAGCAGTTCCGGGACTAGCGGGAGGACGGAGCCCTACGAGCAGTACTTC. This translates into CASSSGTSGRTEPYEQYF.

The chain is built from TRBV6-5 and TRBJ1-2; 10 bases line up with TRBD1. V shed 5 bases and J 4 bases; nucleotides not matched to a gene: 4. Germline-derived CDR1 and CDR2 are MNHEY and SVGAGI. This CDR3 has 14 amino acids. CDR3 protein: CASSRTGGIYGYTF. CDR3 nucleotide sequence: TGTGCCAGCAGTCGGACAGGGGGGATCTATGGCTACACCTTC.

This chain connects TRBV30 to TRBJ1-6; perhaps TRBD1 as D (5 bases). Germline loops: CDR1 GTSNPN, CDR2 SVGIG (reference sequence). V lost 5 bases to trimming and J lost 4 bases, with 9 bases between them. This CDR3 spans 13 amino acids. This CDR3 reads CAWGGTYNSPLHF. The DNA for the CDR3 is TGTGCCTGGGGGGGGACTTATAATTCACCCCTCCACTTT. The full variable domain, rest sourced from reference TRBV30 and TRBJ1-6, is SQTIHQWPATLVQPVGSPLSLECTVEGTSNPNLYWYRQAAGRGLQLLFYSVGIGQISSEVPQNLSASRPQDRQFILSSKKLLLSDSGFYLCAWGGTYNSPLHFGNGTRLTVT.

The chain uses TRBV27 and TRBJ1-1; D may be TRBD1 (5 bases). Germline loops: CDR1 MNHEY, CDR2 SMNVEV (reference sequence). The ends were cut back, 7 bases at V and 1 base at J, with 10 bases in the middle. This CDR3 is 13 amino acids long. The CDR3, as DNA: TGTGCCAGCAAGGGGATTAGGAACACTGAAGCTTTCTTT. This gives the protein CASKGIRNTEAFF.

The chain uses TRBV7-2 and TRBJ1-2; TRBD1 matches at 7 bases. The CDR3 is 16 amino acids. Germline V gene sequence: CDR1 SGHTA, CDR2 FQGNSA. V lost 4 bases, J lost 1 base, and 9 bases stayed unmatched. The CDR3: CASSSPTGWNNYGYTF. Written as DNA, the CDR3 is TGTGCCAGCAGCTCCCCGACAGGGTGGAATAACTATGGCTACACCTTC.

This rearrangement joins TRBV2 to TRBJ2-5; 9 nucleotides line up with TRBD1. The CDR3 loop spans 12 amino acids. With 6 bases clipped from V and 4 bases from J, the junction kept 0 bases outside the gene matches. The germline V gene has CDR1 SNHLY and CDR2 FYNNEI. CDR3: CASRGQGETQYF. As DNA, the CDR3 is TGTGCCAGCAGGGGACAGGGAGAGACCCAGTACTTC. The variable domain in full, with the rest retrieved from reference TRBV2 and TRBJ2-5, is EPEVTQTPSHQVTQMGQEVILRCVPISNHLYFYWYRQILGQKVEFLVSFYNNEISEKSEIFDDQFSVERPDGSNFTLKIRSTKLEDSAMYFCASRGQGETQYFGPGTRLLVL.

The chain joins TRBV11-2 to TRBJ1-2, with 7 bases matching TRBD1. The CDR3 is made up of 13 amino acids. Germline CDR1 SGHAT, CDR2 FQNNGV. The V segment lost 2 bases and the J segment 7 bases; nucleotides outside the gene matches: 4. CDR3 DNA: TGTGCCAGCAGCTTAAACTCAGGGGGTGGCTACACCTTC. Translation gives CASSLNSGGGYTF.

The chain is built from TRBV19 and TRBJ1-4; possibly TRBD1 for D (5 bases). The V end lost 0 bases, the J end lost 4 bases, and 9 bases lay between the germline ends. Per germline, CDR1 LNHDA and CDR2 SQIVND (reference sequence). This CDR3 comprises 15 residues. CDR3 in DNA: TGTGCCAGTAGTATAGAGACAGCTTATAATGAAAAACTGTTTTTT. As protein: CASSIETAYNEKLFF.

DNA of the CDR3: TGCGCCAGCAGCGCCGGCTATAATTCACCCCTCCACTTT. As protein: CASSAGYNSPLHF. This sequence joins TRBV5-1 and TRBJ1-6; D is unresolved. The CDR3 runs 13 residues. Germline-derived CDR1 and CDR2 are SGHRS and YFSETQ. Trimming removed 4 bases at V and 3 bases at J, with 5 bases between.

The chain carries TRBV11-2 and TRBJ1-2; D not certain. Deletions cut 5 bases from V and 6 bases from J, with 10 bases between. Germline-derived CDR1 and CDR2 are SGHAT and FQNNGV. CDR3 length: 12 residues. CDR3 bases: TGTGCCAGCAGCCAGCGCGGGGATGGCTACACCTTC. As protein: CASSQRGDGYTF.

The gene calls are TRBV12-5 and TRBJ1-1; TRBD1 agrees at 8 bases. The ends lost 7 bases at V and 2 bases at J; junction bases unmatched: 6. This CDR3 is built from 14 residues. Germline V gene sequence: CDR1 LGHNT, CDR2 FRNRAP. The CDR3 sequence: CASVQGGRNTEAFF. CDR3 in DNA: TGTGCTAGTGTACAGGGGGGAAGAAACACTGAAGCTTTCTTT.

This chain connects TRBV2 to TRBJ1-2; TRBD1 is a possible D gene (5 bases). The CDR3 covers 14 residues. From germline, CDR1 is SNHLY and CDR2 FYNNEI. V lost 7 bases and J 7 bases, leaving 19 bases between the germline ends. CDR3 amino acids: CASTENMGGVGYTF. DNA for the CDR3: TGTGCCAGCACCGAGAACATGGGGGGGGTTGGCTACACCTTC.

V and J are TRBV29-1 and TRBJ2-7; TRBD2 agrees at 10 bases. Germline-derived CDR1 and CDR2 are SQVTM and ANQGSEA. After removal of 7 bases from V and 7 bases from J, the junction contained 13 bases not matched to a gene. The length of the CDR3 is 14 residues. The CDR3 is CSAQSGRARGEQYF. The CDR3 bases are TGCAGCGCACAAAGCGGGAGGGCCAGAGGAGAGCAGTACTTC.

In this sample, this clone turned up once. The chain carries TRBV7-2 and TRBJ2-1; D ambiguous. The CDR3 has 13 residues. From germline, CDR1 is SGHTA and CDR2 FQGNSA. Trimming shortened V by 5 bases and J by 2 bases, and 7 bases separated the two germline ends. The CDR3 nucleotides read TGTGCCAGCAGCACACGGGCCTACAATGAGCAGTTCTTC. This codes for CASSTRAYNEQFF.

CDR3 nucleotide sequence: TGTGCCAGCTCACCAGGGACACAATCGGACACCATATATTTT. Its translation is CASSPGTQSDTIYF. This rearrangement joins TRBV18 to TRBJ1-3; perhaps TRBD1 as D (6 bases). The CDR3 has 14 amino acids. Germline lookup yields CDR1 KGHSH and CDR2 LQKENI. V was cut by 2 bases and J by 8 bases, with 13 bases left in between.

The chain is built from TRBV18 and TRBJ1-2; 10 bases align to TRBD1. V shed 3 bases, J shed 2 bases, and the junction held 9 bases outside the gene matches. Germline V lookup: CDR1 KGHSH, CDR2 LQKENI. The CDR3 consists of 17 residues. This chain's CDR3 is CASSPLGTGDLNYGYTF. CDR3 bases: TGTGCCAGCTCACCTCTTGGGACAGGGGACTTAAACTATGGCTACACCTTC.

The chain couples TRBV7-2 to TRBJ2-1; 8 bases agree with TRBD2. Germline V gives CDR1 SGHTA, CDR2 FQGNSA. The CDR3 spans 13 residues. V was clipped by 11 bases and J by 5 bases; unmatched bases: 8. CDR3 DNA sequence: TGTGCCGGTAAAGGTAGCGGGGACAATGAGCAGTTCTTC. Amino acids: CAGKGSGDNEQFF.

The V and J genes are TRBV10-2 and TRBJ1-3; tentatively, D is TRBD1 (5 bases). The CDR3 is 13 residues long. Trimming left V 9 bases short and J 5 bases short, with 14 bases between. Germline V gene sequence: CDR1 WSHSY, CDR2 SAAADI. CDR3 region: CASRGLERNTIYF. The DNA of the CDR3 is TGCGCCAGTAGGGGTCTGGAACGAAACACCATATATTTT.

V gene TRBV7-9 combines with J gene TRBJ2-7; 8 bases match TRBD1. This CDR3 comprises 17 residues. Germline V CDR1 and CDR2: SEHNR, FQNEAQ (reference sequence). V trimming: 4 bases; J trimming: 3 bases; junction bases outside the gene matches: 14. CDR3 loop: CASSSHLGQGSSYEQYF. The CDR3, as DNA: TGTGCCAGCAGCTCACACTTAGGACAGGGCTCGAGCTACGAGCAGTACTTC.

The chain employs TRBV7-3 and TRBJ2-2, with TRBD2 matching 7 bases. Germline trimming cut 3 bases from V and 15 bases from J; bases unmatched to any gene: 10. CDR1 is SGHTA and CDR2 is FQGTGA in the germline V gene. The CDR3 has 13 residues. In nucleotides, the CDR3 is TGTGCCAGCAGCTTTGTGGGAGGGGATAGGATGTTTTTT. Translating it yields CASSFVGGDRMFF. The whole variable domain, filled in from reference TRBV7-3 and TRBJ2-2, reads GAGVSQTPSNKVTEKGKYVELRCDPISGHTALYWYRQSLGQGPEFLIYFQGTGAADDSGLPNDRFFAVRPEGSVSTLKIQRTERGDSAVYLCASSFVGGDRMFFGEGSRLTVL.

V and J are TRBV6-2 or TRBV6-3 and TRBJ1-3; no definite D call. Germline V lookup: CDR1 MNHEY, CDR2 SVGEGT. There are 12 residues in the CDR3. Trimming took 2 bases from V and 9 from J, leaving 8 bases between them. CDR3 sequence (DNA): TGTGCCAGCAGTTACGGTACGGGCACCATATATTTT. Its protein is CASSYGTGTIYF.

The chain combines TRBV10-3 with TRBJ1-2, with TRBD1 identical over 8 bases. Per germline, CDR1 ENHRY and CDR2 SYGVKD. Trimming cost V 4 bases and J 2 bases; bases outside gene matches: 3. The CDR3 is 14 amino acids. The CDR3: CAISGSGGNYGYTF. CDR3 bases: TGTGCCATCAGTGGATCAGGGGGCAACTATGGCTACACCTTC.

V is TRBV19 and J is TRBJ2-1, with TRBD2 matching over 7 bases. The CDR3 loop spans 15 amino acids. The ends lost 6 bases at V and 0 bases at J; junction bases unmatched: 5. The germline CDR1 and CDR2 sequences are LNHDA and SQIVND (reference sequence). CDR3 region: CASSVGGSSYNEQFF. The CDR3 DNA reads TGTGCCAGTAGCGTCGGGGGGAGCTCCTACAATGAGCAGTTCTTC.

This clone was detected only a few times. The chain recombines TRBV6-5 with TRBJ2-1; 7 bases map to TRBD2. CDR1 and CDR2 (germline): MNHEY, SVGAGI. CDR3 length: 14 residues. V lost 5 bases, J lost 6 bases, and 7 bases stayed unmatched. The CDR3 reads CASSLTGLGNEQFF. CDR3 sequence (DNA): TGTGCCAGCAGTCTCACCGGACTAGGCAATGAGCAGTTCTTC.

The rearrangement joins TRBV7-9 to TRBJ1-4, with TRBD1 identical over 10 bases. The CDR3 is made up of 15 amino acids. Per germline, CDR1 SEHNR and CDR2 FQNEAQ (reference sequence). Trimming at V came to 5 bases and at J to 7 bases, leaving 7 bases not matched to a gene. This chain's CDR3 is CASSRSGTGVEKLFF. The CDR3 nucleotides are TGTGCCAGCAGCCGCTCCGGGACAGGGGTTGAAAAACTGTTTTTT.

The chain uses TRBV7-9 and TRBJ1-2; 8 bases match TRBD1. The CDR3 is 15 residues long. V trimming: 5 bases; J trimming: 0 bases; junction bases outside the gene matches: 5. From germline, CDR1 is SEHNR and CDR2 FQNEAQ (reference sequence). In DNA form, the CDR3 reads TGTGCCAGCAGCCTGCAACAGGGGGCTAACTATGGCTACACCTTC. This gives the protein CASSLQQGANYGYTF.